What follows are 20 T cell receptor beta chains derived from one specimen sequenced in a study of spatial heterogeneity in lung cancer. This sample's time point: blood at routine non-recurrence follow-up after resection. Each CDR3 protein gets one entry after TCRdb re-called the 5' RACE reads with MiXCR. Altogether roughly 70,000 distinct CDR3 sequences are present, approximately 9% being singletons, with the ten largest covering more than 1.5%. The source material was PBMCs, sampled at follow-up. Receptor source: a female donor with early-stage non-small cell lung cancer.

The V call is TRBV28, the J call TRBJ1-5; D not certain. V shed 6 bases and J shed 7 bases, with 10 bases lying between them. Per germline, CDR1 MDHEN and CDR2 SYDVKM. The CDR3 extends over 12 amino acids. CDR3 nucleotides: TGTGCCAGCAGCACACAACGGCAGCCCCAGCATTTT. Translated: CASSTQRQPQHF. The full variable domain, its missing parts supplied by reference TRBV28 and TRBJ1-5, is DVKVTQSSRYLVKRTGEKVFLECVQDMDHENMFWYRQDPGLGLRLIYFSYDVKMKEKGDIPEGYSVSREKKERFSLILESASTNQTSMYLCASSTQRQPQHFGDGTRLSIL.

This clonotype was seen many times. CDR3 residues: CASSSTKETQYF. In DNA form, the CDR3 reads TGTGCCAGCAGCTCCACGAAGGAGACCCAGTACTTC. This chain uses TRBV7-2 with TRBJ2-5; no definite D call. Germline V gene lookup returns CDR1 SGHTA and CDR2 FQGNSA. The CDR3 length is 12 residues. Trimming took 4 bases from V and 5 from J, leaving 8 bases between them.

Regarding this clonotype: A much larger clone is a single base away; this may be a read error. The chain is built from TRBV5-1 and TRBJ2-1; D is ambiguous. CDR1 is SGHRS and CDR2 is YFSETQ in the germline V gene. The CDR3 is made up of 15 amino acids. This CDR3 is CASSGAPGSYKEQFF. DNA for the CDR3: TGCGCCAGCAGCGGCGCGCCGGGCTCCTACAAAGAGCAGTTCTTC.

This clonotype has only a few counts. The junction departs from the called germline gene at one end, perhaps through a read error. V and J are TRBV7-3 and TRBJ1-3, with D hard to call. The CDR3 consists of 13 residues. CDR1 is SGHTA, CDR2 FQGTGA, per germline. The CDR3 region is CAGSSPRSNTIYF. Written as DNA, the CDR3 is TGTGCCGGCAGCTCGCCTCGATCAAACACCATATATTTT.

There are a few counts of this clonotype. This rearrangement joins TRBV11-2 to TRBJ2-1; TRBD2 agrees at 13 bases. This CDR3 spans 16 amino acids. The V and J ends lost 0 bases and 13 bases, in that order; junction bases with no gene match: 9. Germline assignment: CDR1 SGHAT and CDR2 FQNNGV. The CDR3 sequence is CASSLDSLLAGGGQFF. The CDR3 DNA is TGTGCCAGCAGCTTAGATAGCCTACTAGCGGGAGGGGGCCAGTTCTTC.

The table lists this clonotype with a few counts. V usage is TRBV3-1 and J usage is TRBJ2-1, with TRBD2 identical over 7 bases. The V and J ends lost 1 base and 5 bases, in that order; junction bases with no gene match: 5. Germline V lookup: CDR1 LGHDT, CDR2 YNNKEL (reference sequence). There are 15 residues in the CDR3. The CDR3: CASSQGGRPNNEQFF. In DNA, the CDR3 is TGTGCCAGCAGCCAAGGCGGGAGACCCAACAATGAGCAGTTCTTC.

V and J are TRBV28 and TRBJ2-7; D is unresolved. This CDR3 contains 14 residues. Germline assignment: CDR1 MDHEN and CDR2 SYDVKM. Trimming stripped 8 bases from V and 2 bases from J, with 16 bases between. The DNA of the CDR3 is TGTGCCAGCTCATTAGCCTCGCGGACCTACGAGCAGTACTTC. Translating gives CASSLASRTYEQYF.

This clonotype was counted between two and nine times. This chain joins TRBV20-1 and TRBJ1-1; D is undetermined. The germline V gene encodes CDR1 DFQATT and CDR2 SNEGSKA (reference sequence). The CDR3 runs 11 residues. Between the trimmed V and J ends, which lost 4 bases and 0 bases, there was a span of 3 bases. The CDR3 protein is CSATMNTEAFF. In nucleotides, the CDR3 is TGCAGTGCTACCATGAACACTGAAGCTTTCTTT.

This clonotype was seen many times. The J gene is TRBJ1-4, the V gene TRBV10-3, with D maybe TRBD1 (5 bases). The CDR3 extends over 14 amino acids. The germline V gene encodes CDR1 ENHRY and CDR2 SYGVKD. Trimming took 3 bases from V and 5 from J, leaving 10 bases between them. The CDR3 DNA follows: TGTGCCATCAGTGACAGGGATCTAAATGAAAAACTGTTTTTT. Residues: CAISDRDLNEKLFF.

This clonotype was found many times. This chain uses TRBV28 with TRBJ1-2, with 8 bases that match TRBD1. CDR1 is MDHEN and CDR2 is SYDVKM in the germline V gene. The CDR3 spans 13 residues. The trim removed 4 bases at V and 6 bases at J, leaving 4 bases unmatched. CDR3 residues: CASSSGQADGYTF. CDR3 DNA: TGTGCCAGCAGTTCGGGACAGGCTGATGGCTACACCTTC.

This clonotype was counted between two and nine times. The chain links TRBV20-1 to TRBJ1-2; D gene uncertain. CDR1 and CDR2 (germline): DFQATT, SNEGSKA (reference sequence). The CDR3 totals 13 residues. Trimming pared 5 bases from V and 4 bases from J, leaving 14 bases between. The DNA for the CDR3 is TGCAGTGCTTCCAACACTGAAATCTATGGCTACACCTTC. It encodes CSASNTEIYGYTF.

The chain carries TRBV20-1 and TRBJ2-5, with TRBD1 as a possible D gene (6 bases). Germline values: CDR1 DFQATT, CDR2 SNEGSKA (reference sequence). Trimming cost V 2 bases and J 4 bases, with 11 bases left between them. The CDR3 is made up of 13 amino acids. DNA of the CDR3: TGCAGTGCTAGAAGCACAGGGATAGAGACCCAGTACTTC. Protein product: CSARSTGIETQYF.

This chain joins TRBV29-1 and TRBJ1-1, with D uncertain. Germline CDR1 SQVTM, CDR2 ANQGSEA. The length of the CDR3 is 12 residues. Trimming left V 3 bases short and J 1 base short, with 6 bases between. The CDR3 DNA reads TGCAGCGTTGAGATGAGGAACACTGAAGCTTTCTTT. Translating gives CSVEMRNTEAFF. Using reference TRBV29-1 and TRBJ1-1 for the parts outside the CDR3, the full variable domain is SAVISQKPSRDICQRGTSLTIQCQVDSQVTMMFWYRQQPGQSLTLIATANQGSEATYESGFVIDKFPISRPNLTFSTLTVSNMSPEDSSIYLCSVEMRNTEAFFGQGTRLTVV.

This clonotype has at least ten counts. The chain is built from TRBV6-2 or TRBV6-3 and TRBJ2-1; possible D gene TRBD1, 5 bases. Germline loops: CDR1 MNHEY, CDR2 SVGEGT. The V end lost 2 bases, the J end lost 9 bases, and 14 bases lay between the germline ends. CDR3 length: 14 amino acids. CDR3 protein: CASSYQPDSREQFF. In nucleotides, the CDR3 is TGTGCCAGCAGTTACCAACCTGACAGTCGTGAGCAGTTCTTC.

In this sample, this clonotype turned up many times. This chain joins TRBV2 and TRBJ2-1; no clear D gene. V shed 9 bases and J shed 4 bases, with 7 bases lying between them. Germline V lookup: CDR1 SNHLY, CDR2 FYNNEI. The CDR3 has 11 residues. The CDR3 sequence is CASSSYNEQFF. CDR3 nucleotide sequence: TGTGCCAGTTCATCATACAATGAGCAGTTCTTC.

This clonotype has a count of ten or more. The chain joins TRBV12-5 to TRBJ2-3; D call uncertain. CDR3 length: 10 amino acids. V lost 0 bases and J lost 12, with 4 bases in between. Germline CDR1 reads LGHNT; CDR2 reads FRNRAP. CDR3 nucleotides: TGTGCTAGTGGTTTGGTTGGACAGTATTTT. This translates into CASGLVGQYF.

This clonotype was counted many times. The CDR3 DNA sequence: TGTGCCAGTCAAAACCCGGGACTAGCGGGAGACACCGGGGAGCTGTTTTTT. Translating gives CASQNPGLAGDTGELFF. The chain employs TRBV19 and TRBJ2-2, with 14 positions matching TRBD2. The V gene's germline CDR1 is LNHDA and CDR2 SQIVND (reference sequence). The trim removed 8 bases at V and 3 bases at J, leaving 8 bases unmatched. The CDR3 totals 17 residues.

This clonotype was found many times. The rearrangement joins TRBV2 to TRBJ2-1; 14 nucleotides align to TRBD2. There are 16 residues in the CDR3. Per germline, CDR1 SNHLY and CDR2 FYNNEI. The J segment lost 5 bases and the V segment lost 5 bases, leaving 5 bases of the junction unmatched. In nucleotides, the CDR3 is TGTGCCAGCAGTTACTTGGGACTAGCGGGAGACAATGAGCAGTTCTTC. Amino acid sequence: CASSYLGLAGDNEQFF.

This clonotype was observed a few times. The chain couples TRBV27 to TRBJ2-3; D remains unclear. Germline CDR1 and CDR2: MNHEY and SMNVEV (reference sequence). Trimming pared 8 bases from V and 1 base from J, leaving 16 bases between. CDR3 length: 15 residues. CDR3 DNA: TGTGCCAGCTCTGAGCCGGACGGACGCACAGATACGCAGTATTTT. Protein sequence: CASSEPDGRTDTQYF.

This clonotype was recorded many times. V gene TRBV10-2 combines with J gene TRBJ1-5; perhaps TRBD1 as D (6 bases). The V gene lost 7 bases and the J gene lost 5 bases, with 15 bases spanning the gap. CDR3 length equals 14 residues. Germline V lookup: CDR1 WSHSY, CDR2 SAAADI. The CDR3 loop reads CASTEDRSYQPQHF. CDR3 coding DNA: TGCGCCAGCACTGAAGACAGGAGTTATCAGCCCCAGCATTTT.